Listed below are T cell receptor beta chains from one sample, sequenced in a study of blood T cell repertoires in COVID-19. Sequenced by immunoSEQ multiplex PCR; TCRdb stores in-frame clones only, minus some. The profile shows about 360,000 clones, 88% of them singletons. The sample was PBMCs or T cells enriched from blood (not recorded which). The source is a woman aged 40 to 50 with acute COVID-19. The CDR3 runs from the conserved cysteine through the conserved F or W.

v_call: TRBV9
j_call: TRBJ2-6
cdr3_aa: CASSVASGDVLTF

v_call: TRBV5-6
j_call: TRBJ2-5
cdr3_aa: CASSADAGDLTTQYF

v_call: TRBV6-5
j_call: TRBJ1-1
cdr3_aa: CASSSTGVGTEAFF

v_call: TRBV9
j_call: TRBJ1-1
cdr3_aa: CASGTGGPITEAFF

v_call: TRBV3-1/TRBV3-2
j_call: TRBJ2-7
cdr3_aa: CASSQRVSSGGYEQYF

v_call: TRBV11-2
j_call: TRBJ2-5
cdr3_aa: CASSLGAMYQETQYF

v_call: TRBV3-1/TRBV3-2
j_call: TRBJ1-2
cdr3_aa: CASSQSTGGYYGYTF

v_call: TRBV4-1
j_call: TRBJ1-2
cdr3_aa: CASRYRDRGNYGYTF

v_call: TRBV18
j_call: TRBJ2-7
cdr3_aa: CASSPAGQTYEQYF

v_call: TRBV12-3/TRBV12-4
j_call: TRBJ2-7
cdr3_aa: CASKGQGIYEQYF

v_call: TRBV20-1
j_call: TRBJ1-5
cdr3_aa: CSARLGQPQHF

v_call: TRBV6-1
j_call: TRBJ2-3
cdr3_aa: CASSEDRGGPPF

v_call: TRBV12-3/TRBV12-4
j_call: TRBJ2-1
cdr3_aa: CASTSDYEQFF

v_call: TRBV19
j_call: TRBJ1-2
cdr3_aa: CASSIREIGGYTF